The rows below give T cell receptor beta chains drawn from one sample of a study of blood T cell repertoires in COVID-19. The table came from immunoSEQ multiplex PCR; TCRdb's copy has only in-frame clones and leaves some out. The table shows about 270,000 clones, with about four fifths occurring only once. The specimen was peripheral blood. All receptors come from a human donor with COVID-19, enrolled during active disease. The donor label of this sample is uncertain. CDR3s include the opening cysteine and the closing phenylalanine or tryptophan. A D gene is named only where the DNA matches it firmly. Size is stated for part of the rows, as once, few or many counts, or as a class when the clone is expanded.

clone_size,j_call,v_call,d_call,cdr3_aa,cdr3_nt
NA,TRBJ2-3,TRBV27,TRBD2,CASSLSSPPAGSDTQYF,TGTGCCAGCAGTTTATCGAGCCCCCCAGCGGGATCAGATACGCAGTATTTT
NA,TRBJ2-2,TRBV2,NA,CASMTQGHGELFF,TGTGCCAGCATGACGCAGGGGCACGGGGAGCTGTTTTTT
once,TRBJ2-1,TRBV15,TRBD2,CATSSSISGRAREQFF,TGTGCCACCAGCTCGAGTATCAGCGGGAGGGCCCGTGAGCAGTTCTTC
NA,TRBJ2-3,TRBV6-1,TRBD2,CASSESGGTQYF,TGTGCCAGCAGTGAATCGGGGGGTACGCAGTATTTT
once,TRBJ1-1,TRBV28,NA,CASSPQGGGARPAEAFF,TGTGCCAGCAGTCCCCAGGGTGGGGGCGCGAGACCCGCTGAAGCTTTCTTT
NA,TRBJ2-5,TRBV11-3,TRBD2,CASSPGTSGIQETQYF,TGTGCCAGCAGCCCCGGGACTAGCGGGATTCAAGAGACCCAGTACTTC
NA,TRBJ1-5,TRBV23-1,TRBD1,CASSQSRQGARSNQPQHF,TGCGCCAGCAGTCAATCCCGACAGGGGGCGAGAAGCAATCAGCCCCAGCATTTT
NA,TRBJ2-1,TRBV28,TRBD2,CASSLFGRAGYNEQFF,TGTGCCAGCAGTTTATTCGGGAGGGCCGGGTACAATGAGCAGTTCTTC
once,TRBJ2-3,TRBV6-4,NA,CASSEGDTDTQYF,TGTGCCAGCAGTGAAGGAGATACAGATACGCAGTATTTT
NA,TRBJ2-5,TRBV6-1,TRBD2,CASSDVEREWAETQYF,TGTGCCAGCAGTGATGTAGAGCGGGAGTGGGCAGAGACCCAGTACTTC
once,TRBJ1-5,TRBV6-2/TRBV6-3,TRBD1,CASSYSGGIQPQHF,TGTGCCAGCAGTTATTCAGGGGGCATTCAGCCCCAGCATTTT
NA,TRBJ2-6,TRBV27,NA,CASSLLSRGGVSTGANVLTF,TGTGCCAGCAGTTTATTGTCACGAGGGGGTGTCTCGACTGGGGCCAACGTCCTGACTTTC
NA,TRBJ2-3,TRBV6-4,NA,CASSDFSVGTDTQYF,TGTGCCAGCAGTGACTTTAGCGTGGGCACAGATACGCAGTATTTT
once,TRBJ1-1,TRBV19,NA,CASSNPAGRKTEAFF,TGTGCCAGTAGTAATCCGGCGGGCCGAAAAACTGAAGCTTTCTTT
once,TRBJ2-7,TRBV14,TRBD1,CASTPQGRHSYEQYF,TGTGCCAGCACCCCACAGGGGCGACACTCCTACGAGCAGTACTTC
NA,TRBJ2-2,TRBV9,TRBD1,CASRQGAYTGELFF,TGTGCCAGCAGACAGGGGGCTTACACCGGGGAGCTGTTTTTT
once,TRBJ2-2,TRBV9,NA,CASSVVGQNTGELFF,TGTGCCAGCAGCGTAGTAGGACAGAACACCGGGGAGCTGTTTTTT
NA,TRBJ2-3,TRBV13,TRBD2,CASSQKGWTSKNTDTQYF,TGTGCCAGCAGCCAAAAGGGCTGGACTAGCAAGAACACAGATACGCAGTATTTT
once,TRBJ2-7,TRBV4-3,TRBD2,CASSQEVAGTYEQYF,TGCGCCAGCAGCCAAGAGGTAGCGGGAACATACGAGCAGTACTTC
NA,TRBJ2-1,TRBV27,TRBD2,CASSLIVTSGYNEQFF,TGTGCCAGCAGTTTAATTGTGACTAGCGGGTACAATGAGCAGTTCTTC
NA,TRBJ2-2,TRBV5-1,NA,CASSLAPEYSNTGELFF,TGCGCCAGCAGCTTGGCACCAGAATATTCGAACACCGGGGAGCTGTTTTTT
NA,TRBJ2-2,TRBV5-1,TRBD2,CASSLIAGANTGELFF,TGCGCCAGCAGCCTAATAGCGGGGGCGAACACCGGGGAGCTGTTTTTT
NA,TRBJ1-4,TRBV10-3,TRBD1,CAISKTGGSEKLFF,TGTGCCATCAGTAAGACAGGGGGCAGTGAAAAACTGTTTTTT
NA,TRBJ2-5,TRBV15,NA,CATSRNGGETQYF,TGTGCCACCAGCAGGAACGGTGGAGAGACCCAGTACTTC
NA,TRBJ1-4,TRBV5-1,NA,CASSFGQQYRATNEKLFF,TGCGCCAGCAGCTTTGGACAGCAATATAGGGCAACTAATGAAAAACTGTTTTTT
once,TRBJ2-7,TRBV13,TRBD1,CASSSRQGYEQYF,TGTGCCAGCAGCTCTCGACAGGGCTACGAGCAGTACTTC
NA,TRBJ1-1,TRBV5-4,NA,CASSLSWGVNTEAFF,TGTGCCAGCAGCTTGAGTTGGGGCGTGAACACTGAAGCTTTCTTT
NA,TRBJ2-6,TRBV2,NA,CASTLASGANVLTF,TGTGCCAGCACTCTAGCATCTGGGGCCAACGTCCTGACTTTC
few,TRBJ1-1,TRBV11-2,NA,CASSLGRRDTEAFF,TGTGCCAGCAGCTTAGGCAGGAGGGACACTGAAGCTTTCTTT
NA,TRBJ2-3,TRBV11-3,TRBD2,CASSDGGAKGDTQYF,TGTGCCAGCAGCGACGGGGGGGCCAAGGGAGATACGCAGTATTTT
NA,TRBJ1-6,TRBV16,TRBD1,CASSQPGQVRPPLHF,TGTGCCAGCAGCCAACCGGGACAGGTCCGTCCACCCCTCCACTTT
NA,TRBJ1-1,TRBV5-1,TRBD1,CASSLQGMNTEAFF,TGCGCCAGCAGCCTACAGGGGATGAACACTGAAGCTTTCTTT
NA,TRBJ2-7,TRBV7-2,TRBD1,CASSIGQGAYEQYF,TGTGCCAGCAGCATCGGACAGGGGGCCTACGAGCAGTACTTC
NA,TRBJ1-3,TRBV9,NA,CASSVGGHRQTGNTIYF,TGTGCCAGCAGCGTAGGGGGACACCGACAGACTGGAAACACCATATATTTT
NA,TRBJ2-7,TRBV10-3,TRBD1,CAISESKGQGGGQYF,TGTGCCATCAGTGAGTCGAAAGGACAGGGTGGGGGTCAGTACTTC
NA,TRBJ1-5,TRBV3-1/TRBV3-2,NA,CASSQDRGNQPQHF,TGTGCCAGCAGCCAAGATCGGGGGAATCAGCCCCAGCATTTT
NA,TRBJ1-4,TRBV7-8,NA,CASSLSRSGNEKLFF,TGTGCCAGCAGCTTATCTAGGTCTGGTAATGAAAAACTGTTTTTT
NA,TRBJ2-7,TRBV5-1,TRBD1,CASSWGTGSEAEQYF,TGCGCCAGCAGCTGGGGGACAGGGAGCGAAGCCGAGCAGTACTTC
NA,TRBJ1-5,TRBV7-9,NA,CASSLGPGWNQPQHF,TGTGCCAGCAGCTTAGGGCCAGGGTGGAATCAGCCCCAGCATTTT
once,TRBJ2-3,TRBV5-1,NA,CASSLRQAGGTDTQYF,TGCGCCAGCAGCTTAAGGCAGGCCGGGGGCACAGATACGCAGTATTTT
NA,TRBJ2-3,TRBV3-1/TRBV3-2,NA,CASSLRGVRDTQYF,TGTGCCAGCAGCCTTAGGGGCGTCCGAGATACGCAGTATTTT